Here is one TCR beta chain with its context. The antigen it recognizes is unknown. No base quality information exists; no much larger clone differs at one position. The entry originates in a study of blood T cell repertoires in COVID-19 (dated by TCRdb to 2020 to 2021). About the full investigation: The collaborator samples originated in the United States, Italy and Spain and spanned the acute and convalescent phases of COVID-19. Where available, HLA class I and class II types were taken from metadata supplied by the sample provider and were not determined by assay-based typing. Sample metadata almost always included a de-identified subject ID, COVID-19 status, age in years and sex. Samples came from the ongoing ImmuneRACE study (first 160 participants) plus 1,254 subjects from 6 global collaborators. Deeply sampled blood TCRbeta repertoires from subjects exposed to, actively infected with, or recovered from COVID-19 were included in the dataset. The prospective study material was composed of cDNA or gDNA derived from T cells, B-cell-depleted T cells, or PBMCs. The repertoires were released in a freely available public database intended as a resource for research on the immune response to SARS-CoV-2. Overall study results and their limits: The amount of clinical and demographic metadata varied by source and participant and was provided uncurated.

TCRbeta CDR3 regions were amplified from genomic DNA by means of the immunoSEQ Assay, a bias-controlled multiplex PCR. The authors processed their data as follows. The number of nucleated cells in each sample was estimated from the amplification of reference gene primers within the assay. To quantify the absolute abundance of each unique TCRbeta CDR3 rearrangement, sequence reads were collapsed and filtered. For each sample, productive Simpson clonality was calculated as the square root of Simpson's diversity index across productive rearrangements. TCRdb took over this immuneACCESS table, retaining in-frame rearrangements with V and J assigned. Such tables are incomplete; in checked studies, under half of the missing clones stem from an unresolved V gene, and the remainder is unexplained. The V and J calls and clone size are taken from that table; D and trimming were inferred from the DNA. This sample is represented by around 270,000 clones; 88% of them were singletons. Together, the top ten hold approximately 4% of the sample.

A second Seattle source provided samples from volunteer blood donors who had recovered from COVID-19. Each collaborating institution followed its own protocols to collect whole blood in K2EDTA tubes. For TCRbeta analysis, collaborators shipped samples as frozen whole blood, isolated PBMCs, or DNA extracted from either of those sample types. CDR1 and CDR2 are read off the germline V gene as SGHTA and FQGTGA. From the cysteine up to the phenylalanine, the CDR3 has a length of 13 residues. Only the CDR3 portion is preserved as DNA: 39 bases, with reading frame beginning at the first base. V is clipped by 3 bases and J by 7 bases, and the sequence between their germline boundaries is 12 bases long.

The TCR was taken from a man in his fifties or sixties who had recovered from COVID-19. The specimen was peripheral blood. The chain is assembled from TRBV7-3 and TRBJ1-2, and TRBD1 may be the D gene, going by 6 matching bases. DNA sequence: TGTGCCAGCAGCTTTTCAGGGGCGCTTGGCTACACCTTC. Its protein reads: CASSFSGALGYTF.